Given below is one T cell receptor beta chain in context. No cognate antigen has been identified for it. Base qualities are not recorded, but no much larger clone differs from it by a single base. The method behind the library was 5' RACE. TCRdb shows the sequencer as Illumina HiSeq 2500. A second PCR of about 6 to 12 cycles was run with a J-beta primer mix and a sample-barcoded 5' primer. Each TCR beta cDNA molecule received a unique molecular identifier from a template-switch 5' adaptor carrying 12 random nucleotides. At least 2.5 million CDR3-containing paired-end reads were obtained from each sample. First-strand cDNA synthesis was performed from all RNA using the Mint cDNA synthesis kit, with priming by a TRBC-specific oligonucleotide. All cDNA was treated with uracil-DNA glycosylase and then went through a first 18-cycle PCR with the universal primers M1SS and BC2_uni_R. The study's own analysis went as follows. For normalization, 1 million high-quality reads, each with a distinct molecular identifier, were randomly selected from each sample. Reads sharing molecular identifiers were discarded rather than binned into consensus sequences. MiTCR, with a Q25 quality threshold and the strictest error-elimination algorithm, was used for CDR3 identification, clonotype clustering and error correction. A nonparametric unseen species model with Euler transformation was used to estimate a lower bound on total TCR beta diversity. TCRdb took the public reads, trimmed them with fastp at Q25, ran MiXCR for clone calling and kept in-frame beta chains. Entries that share a CDR3 protein sequence are merged under the most common genes and DNA. These V and J calls are TCRdb output, not the study's own analysis. The sample has about 630,000 distinct CDR3 sequences on record, roughly 20% of them singletons. Roughly 3.6% of the sample comes from the top ten.

The sample is drawn from a study of blood T cells in healthy people across ages (dated by TCRdb to between 2014 and 2016). Background for the entire study: In model experiments, template switching captured about one uniquely barcoded TCR beta cDNA molecule for every two T cells. To track age-related changes in TCR beta repertoire diversity, the study relied on deep sequencing normalized with unique cDNA molecular identifiers. To avoid experimental bias, donors of different ages were distributed randomly across sequencing lanes. Donors were grouped into four age groups: young (average roughly 16 years), middle-aged (around 39), aged (around 60) and long-lived (approximately 82). Two additional independent replicas of 1 million unique cDNA reads from the same blood draw were analyzed for two donors (one aged 18 to 30 and one aged 80 or older). Results the study describes overall, beyond this receptor: A strong correlation was found between observed TCR beta diversity and the percentage of naive T cells measured by flow cytometry. Observed TCR beta diversity per million T cells fell roughly linearly with age, and a significant reduction was already apparent by age roughly 40. Estimates of total diversity based on one million sequenced T cells were regarded as lower bounds and as underestimates. Since profiling was done on bulk unsorted PBMCs, naive and antigen-experienced compartments could not be conclusively compared. The long-lived group showed more naive CD4+ T cells, fewer expanded clones and increased TCR diversity than the aged group, suggesting age selection. Because donor CMV infection status was unknown, age-related changes in expanded clonotypes were potentially confounded.

Systemically healthy Caucasian individuals from Russia, approximately 39 in total and aged roughly 6 to 95 years, were included as donors. Each donor gave about 9.2 milliliters of peripheral blood, drawn into EDTA-treated Vacutainer tubes. Ficoll-Paque density-gradient centrifugation was used to isolate PBMCs, with at least 7 million obtained per sample. Total RNA was extracted from PBMCs with Trizol reagent, with at least 6 micrograms obtained per sample. For every donor, flow cytometry on a PBMC aliquot measured the percentage of naive CD45RAhigh/CD27high T cells. This receptor was taken from a man between 65 and 85 years old in good health. The sequencing input was blood.

The nucleotide sequence reads TGCGCCAGCAGCGAAGGGGGTCTTAGCACAGATACGCAGTATTTT. This translates into CASSEGGLSTDTQYF. The chain links TRBV5-1 with TRBJ2-3, and perhaps TRBD1 as D gene, on 6 matching bases. The CDR3 numbers 15 residues from cysteine through phenylalanine. The read is trimmed to its CDR3 DNA, 45 bases read in frame from base 1. Looking up the germline V gene yields CDR1 SGHRS and CDR2 YFSETQ. V lost 4 bases and J lost 0 bases; the stretch between them is 12 bases long.